This TCR beta chain was sequenced in a study of T cell repertoires in cytomegalovirus infection. Study at large: Signatures in public TCR beta sequences pointed to both CMV infection and matching HLA type.

TCRdb redid the calling of the reads with MiXCR, one entry per CDR3 protein. The table includes some 940,000 distinct CDR3 sequences, roughly 31% detected once. Remarks on this clonotype: Its target is not known. This may arise from a read error, as a much more abundant clone is one base away.

Trimming removed 3 bases at V and 5 bases at J, with 19 bases between. CDR1 is MDHEN and CDR2 is SYDVKM in the germline V gene. The CDR3 spans 16 residues. The source was cultured CD8+ T cells from PBMCs, collected from culture after CMV antigen stimulation. This receptor was taken from a human donor in good health (CMV status not recorded). Some clones in this sample may be carry-over from other donors' samples. The chain is built from TRBV28 and TRBJ1-1, with D perhaps matching TRBD1 (6 bases). CDR3 coding DNA: TGTGCCAGCAGTTTTAAGATTGGGGGCACGGGAACTGAAGCTTTCTTT. It specifies CASSFKIGGTGTEAFF.